This TCR beta chain was sequenced for a study of T-cell memory formation after mild COVID-19. Study-wide results and caveats: Pre-infection memory already had some responding clones, implying cross-reactive memory joined.

TCRdb ran MiXCR on the 5' RACE reads and lists one entry per CDR3 protein. The profile shows approximately 250,000 distinct CDR3 sequences, about 16% of them singletons. The V gene end was trimmed by 3 bases and the J gene end by 2 bases; junction bases not matched to a gene: 4. The CDR3 has 15 residues. Of note for this clonotype: Antigen specificity is unknown.

This chain connects TRBV12-3 or TRBV12-4 to TRBJ2-5; 9 nucleotides agree with TRBD2. This receptor was obtained from an adult woman who had mild COVID-19 (a few samples of this study predate the infection). Cell type and time point are not known. Sequencing was performed on PBMCs or a T cell subset sorted from them (not recorded which). The CDR3 sequence: CASSFGLAPQETQYF. The CDR3 DNA is TGTGCCAGCAGTTTCGGACTAGCGCCTCAAGAGACCCAGTACTTC.